The clone carrying this T cell receptor beta chain was found a few times. Template material for amplifying TCR beta CDR3 regions consisted of RNA transcripts. A set of HTBI primers served as the primers for a first-round RT-PCR of the TCR CDR3. TCRdb re-derived calls from the multiplex PCR reads in MiXCR, one entry per CDR3 protein. Among hundreds of thousands of distinct CDR3 sequences, about 15% were seen once, and the ten largest hold less than 15%. This record belongs to a study of T cells in Graves' hyperthyroidism and ophthalmopathy. V gave up 6 bases and J gave up 4 bases, with 9 bases separating them. Germline V gene data show CDR1 as MDHEN and CDR2 as SYDVKM. CDR3 size: 12 residues.

The rearrangement uses TRBV28 and TRBJ1-2; D gene unclear. Specimen: blood. This TCR was sampled from a woman between 18 and 30 years old with Graves' hyperthyroidism. This chain's CDR3 is CASSLFPYGYTF. The CDR3 DNA sequence: TGTGCCAGCAGCCTCTTCCCCTATGGCTACACCTTC.